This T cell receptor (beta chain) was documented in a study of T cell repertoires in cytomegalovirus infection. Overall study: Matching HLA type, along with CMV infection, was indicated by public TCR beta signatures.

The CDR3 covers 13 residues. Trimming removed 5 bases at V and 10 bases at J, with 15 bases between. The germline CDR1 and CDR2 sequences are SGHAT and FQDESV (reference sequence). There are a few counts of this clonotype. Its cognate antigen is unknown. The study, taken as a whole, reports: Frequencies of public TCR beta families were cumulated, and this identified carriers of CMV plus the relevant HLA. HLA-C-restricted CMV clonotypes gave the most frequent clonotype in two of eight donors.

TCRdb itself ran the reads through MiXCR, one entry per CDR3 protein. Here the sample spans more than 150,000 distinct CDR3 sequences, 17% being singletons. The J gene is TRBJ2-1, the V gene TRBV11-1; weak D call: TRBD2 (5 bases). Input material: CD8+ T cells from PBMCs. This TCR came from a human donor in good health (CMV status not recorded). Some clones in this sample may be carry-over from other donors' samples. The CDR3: CASSPMRTAEQFF. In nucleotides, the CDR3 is TGTGCCAGCAGCCCAATGCGGACTGCGGAGCAGTTCTTC.